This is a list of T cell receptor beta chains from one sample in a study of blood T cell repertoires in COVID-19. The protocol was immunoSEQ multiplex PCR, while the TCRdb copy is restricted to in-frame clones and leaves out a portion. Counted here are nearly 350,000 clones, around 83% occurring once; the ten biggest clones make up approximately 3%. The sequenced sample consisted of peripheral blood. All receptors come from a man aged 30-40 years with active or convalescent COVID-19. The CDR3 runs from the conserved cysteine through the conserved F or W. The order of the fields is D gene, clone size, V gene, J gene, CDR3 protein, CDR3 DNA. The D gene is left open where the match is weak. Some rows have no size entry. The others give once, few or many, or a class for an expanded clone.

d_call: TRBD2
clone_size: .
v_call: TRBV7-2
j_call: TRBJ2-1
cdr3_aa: CASSLVRTSDNEQFF
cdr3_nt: TGTGCCAGCAGCTTAGTCAGGACTAGCGACAATGAGCAGTTCTTC

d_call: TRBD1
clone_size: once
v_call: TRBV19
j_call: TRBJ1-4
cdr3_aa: CASSPGQGQVATNEKLFF
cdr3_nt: TGTGCCAGTAGTCCGGGACAGGGGCAAGTCGCAACTAATGAAAAACTGTTTTTT

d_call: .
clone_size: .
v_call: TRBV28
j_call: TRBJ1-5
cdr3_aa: CASSLSRQGGNQPQHF
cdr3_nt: TGTGCCAGCAGTTTATCCCGACAAGGGGGCAATCAGCCCCAGCATTTT

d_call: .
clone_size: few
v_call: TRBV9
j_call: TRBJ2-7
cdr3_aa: CASSVGAIEGQYF
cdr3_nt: TGTGCCAGCAGCGTAGGGGCGATAGAGGGGCAGTACTTC

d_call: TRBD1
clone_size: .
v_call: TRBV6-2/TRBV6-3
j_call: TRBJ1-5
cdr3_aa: CASSSRGTGWVYF
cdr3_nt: TGTGCCAGCAGCTCTCGAGGGACAGGTTGGGTGTATTTT

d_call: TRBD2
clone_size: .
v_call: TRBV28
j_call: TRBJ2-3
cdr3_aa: CASSPPSGNHQVDTQYF
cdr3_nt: TGTGCCAGCAGCCCCCCAAGCGGGAACCATCAGGTAGATACGCAGTATTTT

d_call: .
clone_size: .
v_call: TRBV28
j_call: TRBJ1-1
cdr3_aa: CASTSEPEAFF
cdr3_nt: TGTGCCAGCACCTCCGAGCCTGAAGCTTTCTTT

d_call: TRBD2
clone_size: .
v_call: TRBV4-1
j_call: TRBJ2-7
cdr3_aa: CASSPPLAGKTGDREQYF
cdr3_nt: TGCGCCAGCAGCCCCCCCCTAGCGGGGAAAACAGGGGATCGTGAGCAGTACTTC

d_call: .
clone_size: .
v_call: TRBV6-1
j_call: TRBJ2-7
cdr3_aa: CASSEVGDTSYEQYF
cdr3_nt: TGTGCCAGCAGTGAAGTAGGGGACACCTCCTACGAGCAGTACTTC

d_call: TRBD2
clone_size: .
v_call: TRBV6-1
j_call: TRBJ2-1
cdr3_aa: CASRTSGGGEQFF
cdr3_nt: TGTGCCAGCCGGACTAGCGGGGGGGGTGAGCAGTTCTTC

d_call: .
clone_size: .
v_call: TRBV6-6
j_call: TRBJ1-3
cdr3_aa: CASSTGRGRDTIYF
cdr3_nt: TGTGCCAGCAGTACAGGGAGGGGTCGGGACACCATATATTTT

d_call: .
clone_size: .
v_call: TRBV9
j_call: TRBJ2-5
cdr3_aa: CASSVGGGEETQYF
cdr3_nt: TGTGCCAGCAGCGTAGGAGGAGGGGAAGAGACCCAGTACTTC

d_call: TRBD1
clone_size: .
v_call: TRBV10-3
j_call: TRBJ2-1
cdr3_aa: CALGDRVFGNEQFF
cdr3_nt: TGTGCCCTCGGGGACAGGGTGTTTGGCAATGAGCAGTTCTTC

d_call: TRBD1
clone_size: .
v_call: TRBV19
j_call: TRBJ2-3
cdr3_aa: CASGTGDTQYF
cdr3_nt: TGTGCCAGCGGGACAGGCGATACGCAGTATTTT

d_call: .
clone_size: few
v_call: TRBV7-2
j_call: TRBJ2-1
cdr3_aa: CASSLLSVGSYNEQFF
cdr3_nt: TGTGCCAGCAGCTTACTCAGCGTTGGCTCCTACAATGAGCAGTTCTTC

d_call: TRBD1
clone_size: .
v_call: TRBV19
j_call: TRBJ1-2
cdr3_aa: CASSIEGADYGYTF
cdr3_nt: TGTGCCAGTAGTATTGAGGGGGCCGACTATGGCTACACCTTC

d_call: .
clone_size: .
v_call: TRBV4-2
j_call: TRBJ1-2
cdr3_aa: CASSQDRGYNYGYTF
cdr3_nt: TGTGCCAGCAGCCAAGACCGGGGGTATAACTATGGCTACACCTTC

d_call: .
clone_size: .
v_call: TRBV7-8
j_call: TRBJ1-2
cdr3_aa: CASSLALQASYGYTF
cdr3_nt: TGTGCCAGCAGCTTAGCGCTACAGGCTTCCTATGGCTACACCTTC

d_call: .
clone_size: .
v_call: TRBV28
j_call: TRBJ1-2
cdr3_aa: CAITRTRDYGYTF
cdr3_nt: TGTGCCATCACGAGGACAAGAGACTATGGCTACACCTTC

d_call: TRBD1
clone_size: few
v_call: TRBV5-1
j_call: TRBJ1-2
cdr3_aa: CASSDLTGSDGYTF
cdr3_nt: TGCGCCAGCAGCGACTTGACAGGGTCGGATGGCTACACCTTC

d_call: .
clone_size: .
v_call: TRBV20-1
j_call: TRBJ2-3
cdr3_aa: CSASPRGPQLTQYF
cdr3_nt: TGCAGTGCTAGTCCGCGGGGGCCTCAATTAACGCAGTATTTT

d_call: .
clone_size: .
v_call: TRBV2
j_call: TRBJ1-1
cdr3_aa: CASSEDGARKTEAFF
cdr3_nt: TGTGCCAGCAGTGAAGATGGGGCCAGAAAGACTGAAGCTTTCTTT

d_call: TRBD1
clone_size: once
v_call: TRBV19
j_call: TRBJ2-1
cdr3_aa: CATGQGTRQFF
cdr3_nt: TGTGCCACCGGACAGGGGACTCGTCAGTTCTTC

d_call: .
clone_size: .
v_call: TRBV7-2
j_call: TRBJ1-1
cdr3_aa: CATIPRGGMNTEAFF
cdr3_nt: TGTGCCACCATTCCCAGGGGAGGGATGAACACTGAAGCTTTCTTT

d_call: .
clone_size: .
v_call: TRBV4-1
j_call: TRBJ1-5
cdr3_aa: CASSQDLLSQPQHF
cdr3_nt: TGCGCCAGCAGCCAAGACCTTCTGAGTCAGCCCCAGCATTTT

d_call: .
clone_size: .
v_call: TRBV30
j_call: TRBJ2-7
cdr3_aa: CAWSLDIGYEQYF
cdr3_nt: TGTGCCTGGAGTCTGGACATCGGATACGAGCAGTACTTC

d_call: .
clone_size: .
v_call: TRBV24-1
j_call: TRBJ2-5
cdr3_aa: CATSDTPAPGETQYF
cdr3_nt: TGTGCCACCAGTGATACCCCCGCCCCGGGGGAGACCCAGTACTTC

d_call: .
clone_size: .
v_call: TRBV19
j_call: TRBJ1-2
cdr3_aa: CASRVTESYYGYTF
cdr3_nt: TGTGCCAGTAGGGTTACAGAATCCTACTATGGCTACACCTTC

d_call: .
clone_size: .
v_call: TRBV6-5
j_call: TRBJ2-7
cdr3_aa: CASSYSFGSSYEQYF
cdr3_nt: TGTGCCAGCAGTTACTCCTTTGGTAGCTCCTACGAGCAGTACTTC

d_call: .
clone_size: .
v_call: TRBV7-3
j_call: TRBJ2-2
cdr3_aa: CASSPRDSANTGELFF
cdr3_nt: TGTGCCAGCAGCCCGCGGGACTCCGCGAACACCGGGGAGCTGTTTTTT

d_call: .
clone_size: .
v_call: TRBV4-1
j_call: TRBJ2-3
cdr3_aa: CASSQFASTDTQYF
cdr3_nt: TGCGCCAGCAGCCAATTCGCGAGCACAGATACGCAGTATTTT

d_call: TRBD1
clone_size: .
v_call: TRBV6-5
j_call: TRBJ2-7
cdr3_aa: CASRPRGQGEQYF
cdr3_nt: TGTGCCAGCAGACCCAGGGGGCAGGGCGAGCAGTACTTC

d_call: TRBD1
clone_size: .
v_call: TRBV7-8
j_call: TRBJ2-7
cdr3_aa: CASSRDREVNEQYF
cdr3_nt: TGTGCCAGCAGCCGGGACAGAGAGGTCAACGAGCAGTACTTC

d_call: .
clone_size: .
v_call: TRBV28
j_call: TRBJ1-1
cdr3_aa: CASSLGSAATEAFF
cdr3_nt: TGTGCCAGCAGTTTAGGATCGGCGGCAACTGAAGCTTTCTTT

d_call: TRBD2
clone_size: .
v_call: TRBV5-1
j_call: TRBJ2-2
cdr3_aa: CASSRLAGGELFF
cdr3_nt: TGCGCCAGCAGTCGGCTAGCGGGCGGGGAGCTGTTTTTT

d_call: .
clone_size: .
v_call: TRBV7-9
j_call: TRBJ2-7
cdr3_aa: CASSPGGGSYEQYF
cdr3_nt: TGTGCCAGCAGCCCTGGTGGCGGATCCTACGAGCAGTACTTC

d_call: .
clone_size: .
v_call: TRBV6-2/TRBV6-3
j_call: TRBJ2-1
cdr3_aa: CASSPMGQVTYNEQFF
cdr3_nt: TGTGCCAGCAGTCCAATGGGGCAGGTGACCTACAATGAGCAGTTCTTC

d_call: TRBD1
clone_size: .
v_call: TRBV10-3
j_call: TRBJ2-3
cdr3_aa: CAISPGGTDTQYF
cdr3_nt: TGTGCCATCAGCCCAGGGGGAACAGATACGCAGTATTTT

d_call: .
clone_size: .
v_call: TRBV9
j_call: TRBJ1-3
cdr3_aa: CASSVAPQTLSGNTIYF
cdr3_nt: TGTGCCAGCAGCGTAGCTCCACAGACCCTTTCTGGAAACACCATATATTTT